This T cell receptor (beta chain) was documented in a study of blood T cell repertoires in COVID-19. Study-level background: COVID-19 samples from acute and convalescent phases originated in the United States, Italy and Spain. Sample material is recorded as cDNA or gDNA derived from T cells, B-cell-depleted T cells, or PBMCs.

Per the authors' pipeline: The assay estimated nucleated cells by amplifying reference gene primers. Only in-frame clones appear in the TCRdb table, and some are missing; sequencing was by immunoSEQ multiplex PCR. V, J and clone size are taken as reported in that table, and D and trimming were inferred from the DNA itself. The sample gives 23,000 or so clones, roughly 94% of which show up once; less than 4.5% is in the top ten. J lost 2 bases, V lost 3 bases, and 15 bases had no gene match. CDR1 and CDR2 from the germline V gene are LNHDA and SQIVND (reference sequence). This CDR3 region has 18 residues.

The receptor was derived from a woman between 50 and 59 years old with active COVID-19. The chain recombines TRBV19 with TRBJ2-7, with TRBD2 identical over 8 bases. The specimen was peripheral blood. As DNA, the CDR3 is TGTGCCAGTAGTATGAGGAGATCCGGGGGACTAGGTACCTACGAGCAGTACGTC. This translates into CASSMRRSGGLGTYEQYV.